This T cell receptor beta chain was captured in a study of T-cell reconstitution after alpha-beta-depleted transplantation in children. V lost 3 bases, J lost 6 bases, and 6 bases stayed unmatched. The germline gives CDR1 SGHRS, CDR2 YFSETQ. CDR3 length: 14 residues. The table lists this clonotype with many counts. A library of TCRbeta sequences, prepared with unique molecular identifiers, was generated. TCRdb processed the PCR reads anew with MiXCR; each CDR3 protein has one entry. The profile shows 200,000 to 250,000 distinct CDR3 sequences, about 8.4% of them singletons. Material: PBMCs, mostly from graft donor cells, obtained 360 days after TCRalphabeta/CD19-depleted stem cell transplant. The chain has TRBV5-1 and TRBJ1-2, with 9 bases lining up with TRBD1. The sequence was collected from a male patient under 10 years old who had a stem cell transplant for acute myeloid leukemia, so the T cells may come from the graft donor. The CDR3 here is CASSWDRASDGYTF. In DNA, the CDR3 is TGCGCCAGCAGCTGGGACAGGGCGAGTGATGGCTACACCTTC.